This T cell receptor beta chain was sequenced in a study of cytotoxic CD8 clonotypes in ibrutinib-treated CLL. Trimming removed 4 bases from V and 2 bases from J; junction bases left unmatched: 10. The CDR3 length is 16 residues. Germline lookup yields CDR1 SEHNR and CDR2 FQNEAQ (reference sequence). For this clone: Its antigen remains unknown.

Study-wide results and caveats: Researchers report that baseline clonality outpaced age-matched healthy donors and tracked circulating CD8+ T-cell counts.

The assay was immunoSEQ multiplex PCR, and TCRdb's table has in-frame clones only and misses some. This table has some 140,000 clones, around 93% appearing once. Approximately 1.9 micrograms of genomic DNA came from cryopreserved PBMCs for TCR beta libraries. This sequence joins TRBV7-9 and TRBJ2-7; TRBD2 matches at 8 bases. This clonotype originated in a human donor with chronic lymphocytic leukemia. The sequencing here drew on PBMCs, taken after 12 months of ibrutinib treatment. CDR3 DNA: TGTGCCAGCAGCTCACCACTGGCGGGGGGACCCTACGAGCAGTACTTC. It encodes CASSSPLAGGPYEQYF. The full variable domain, its missing parts supplied by reference TRBV7-9 and TRBJ2-7, is DTGVSQNPRHKITKRGQNVTFRCDPISEHNRLYWYRQTLGQGPEFLTYFQNEAQLEKSRLLSDRFSAERPKGSFSTLEIQRTEQGDSAMYLCASSSPLAGGPYEQYFGPGTRLTVT.